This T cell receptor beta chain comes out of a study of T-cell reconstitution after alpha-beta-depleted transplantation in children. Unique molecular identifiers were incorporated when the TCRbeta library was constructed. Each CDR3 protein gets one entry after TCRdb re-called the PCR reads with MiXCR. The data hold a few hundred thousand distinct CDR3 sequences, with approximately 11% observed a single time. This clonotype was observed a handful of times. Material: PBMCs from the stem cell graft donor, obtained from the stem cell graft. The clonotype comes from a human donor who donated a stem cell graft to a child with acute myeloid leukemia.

CDR3 amino acids: CASSSNPSGANVLTF. The CDR3 nucleotides are TGTGCCAGCAGTTCCAACCCCTCTGGGGCCAACGTCCTGACTTTC. This sequence joins TRBV27 and TRBJ2-6; D unresolved. This CDR3 contains 15 residues. Germline-derived CDR1 and CDR2 are MNHEY and SMNVEV (reference sequence). V lost 4 bases to trimming and J lost 0 bases, with 7 bases between them.